This is a list of T cell receptor beta chains from one sample in a study of CD8 T cells in Susac syndrome. TCRdb analysed the immunoSEQ multiplex PCR reads with MiXCR anew, one entry per CDR3 protein. Of 250,000 to 350,000 distinct CDR3 sequences listed, approximately 84% are singletons. Sample: CD8+ T cells from PBMCs. These receptors originate from a human donor with multiple sclerosis. The CDR3 runs from the conserved cysteine through the conserved F or W. D genes are given only for firm matches. Some rows mark clone size as missing; the rest say once, few, many or name a class of expanded clone.

>TRBD2|TRBJ2-1|.|TRBV28
CASSPRSGRSYNEQFF
TGTGCCAGCAGCCCCCGTAGCGGGAGGTCCTACAATGAGCAGTTCTTC
>TRBD2|TRBJ2-3|.|TRBV6-5
CASSSPWSPSGGREYF
TGTGCCAGCAGTTCCCCCTGGAGCCCCTCGGGGGGTCGGGAGTATTTT
>TRBD1|TRBJ2-7|.|TRBV27
CASSLYPFGQGAYEQYF
TGTGCCAGCAGTTTATACCCCTTCGGGCAGGGGGCTTACGAGCAGTACTTC
>.|TRBJ1-1|few|TRBV4-1
CASSQVEGLTEAFF
TGCGCCAGCAGCCAAGTTGAGGGTCTCACTGAAGCTTTCTTT
>TRBD1|TRBJ2-7|.|TRBV6-1
CASSEGQGETYEQYF
TGTGCCAGCAGTGAGGGACAGGGGGAAACCTACGAGCAGTACTTC
>.|TRBJ2-7|.|TRBV28
CASTDRVNYEQYF
TGTGCCAGCACCGACCGCGTAAACTACGAGCAGTACTTC
>.|TRBJ2-1|.|TRBV27
CASSFHGRGSYNEQFF
TGTGCCAGCAGTTTTCACGGGAGAGGTTCCTACAATGAGCAGTTCTTC
>TRBD1|TRBJ2-3|.|TRBV19
CASWDRGGTDTQYF
TGTGCCTCCTGGGACAGGGGTGGCACAGATACGCAGTATTTT
>.|TRBJ1-2|.|TRBV7-9
CASSIETTNYGYTF
TGTGCCAGCAGCATCGAGACAACTAACTATGGCTACACCTTC
>.|TRBJ2-7|few|TRBV7-9
CASSLQGYEQYF
TGTGCCAGCAGCTTACAGGGCTACGAGCAGTACTTC
>.|TRBJ2-1|.|TRBV28
CASGQVHNNEQFF
TGTGCCAGCGGGCAGGTTCACAACAATGAGCAGTTCTTC
>.|TRBJ2-5|.|TRBV28
CASSLVGRRETQYF
TGTGCCAGCAGTTTGGTCGGACGGAGAGAGACCCAGTACTTC
>TRBD2|TRBJ2-7|few|TRBV28
CASRPGTSGTGRTYEQYF
TGTGCCAGCAGGCCCGGGACTAGCGGGACCGGGAGAACCTACGAGCAGTACTTC
>.|TRBJ2-3|.|TRBV27
CASSPPGLVTDTQYF
TGTGCCAGCAGTCCCCCCGGGTTGGTCACAGATACGCAGTATTTT
>TRBD1|TRBJ2-1|.|TRBV27
CASSFTGQGVDEQFF
TGTGCCAGCAGTTTTACGGGACAGGGGGTCGATGAGCAGTTCTTC
>TRBD2|TRBJ2-3|.|TRBV7-9
CASSPPAGGQDTQYF
TGTGCCAGCAGCCCCCCAGCGGGAGGTCAAGATACGCAGTATTTT
>TRBD1|TRBJ2-7|.|TRBV6-6
CASSYGSGGIYEQYF
TGTGCCAGCAGTTATGGCTCAGGGGGCATCTACGAGCAGTACTTC
>TRBD2|TRBJ2-2|.|TRBV3-1
CASSQGLAGGTGELFF
TGTGCCAGCAGCCAAGGACTAGCGGGAGGTACCGGGGAGCTGTTTTTT
>.|TRBJ2-1|.|TRBV5-1
CASSPGDQYNEQFF
TGCGCCAGCAGCCCGGGGGACCAGTACAATGAGCAGTTCTTC
>TRBD2|TRBJ2-7|.|TRBV6-2/TRBV6-3
CASSYSGLAGRVSQYF
TGTGCCAGCAGTTACTCCGGACTAGCGGGCCGAGTGAGTCAGTACTTC
>.|TRBJ1-1|few|TRBV4-1
CASSRVGNTEAFF
TGCGCCAGCAGCCGGGTTGGAAACACTGAAGCTTTCTTT
>TRBD1|TRBJ2-3|.|TRBV7-9
CASSSTGMGTDTQYF
TGTGCCAGCAGCTCGACAGGGATGGGCACAGATACGCAGTATTTT
>TRBD1|TRBJ1-4|.|TRBV27
CASTNGTGWNEKLFF
TGTGCCAGCACCAACGGGACAGGGTGGAATGAAAAACTGTTTTTT
>.|TRBJ1-1|few|TRBV24-1
CATSDSRGEAFF
TGTGCCACCAGTGACTCGAGGGGGGAAGCTTTCTTT
>TRBD2|TRBJ2-1|.|TRBV4-1
CASSLRTSGTDEQFF
TGCGCCAGCAGCTTACGGACTAGCGGGACCGATGAGCAGTTCTTC
>.|TRBJ2-5|.|TRBV28
CASSSTVAETQYF
TGTGCCAGCAGCTCGACAGTTGCGGAGACCCAGTACTTC
>.|TRBJ1-6|.|TRBV12-3/TRBV12-4
CASRPRDSPLHF
TGTGCCAGCAGACCGAGGGATTCACCCCTCCACTTT
>.|TRBJ2-7|.|TRBV2
CASRPGSYEQYF
TGTGCCAGCCGCCCGGGCTCCTACGAGCAGTACTTC
>.|TRBJ2-4|.|TRBV12-3/TRBV12-4
CASRGGQPKNIQYF
TGTGCCAGCAGGGGGGGACAGCCCAAAAACATTCAGTACTTC
>TRBD2|TRBJ2-7|.|TRBV20-1
CSASGTSGSSYEQYF
TGCAGTGCGTCCGGGACTAGCGGAAGCTCCTACGAGCAGTACTTC
>TRBD1|TRBJ1-2|once|TRBV15
CATSTGQGGRYGYTF
TGTGCCACCAGCACCGGACAGGGCGGAAGATATGGCTACACCTTC
>.|TRBJ1-2|.|TRBV20-1
CSARQTGTPERGYTF
TGCAGTGCTAGACAAACCGGGACACCCGAGCGGGGCTACACCTTC
>.|TRBJ1-5|.|TRBV6-6
CASSYSQGPILQPQHF
TGTGCCAGCAGTTACTCCCAGGGTCCTATTCTTCAGCCCCAGCATTTT
>.|TRBJ2-1|.|TRBV9
CASSPRDRSLWDEQFF
TGTGCCAGCAGCCCTAGGGACCGCTCTTTATGGGATGAGCAGTTCTTC
>TRBD2|TRBJ2-7|.|TRBV9
CASSVVSGGEQYF
TGTGCCAGCAGCGTAGTTTCCGGGGGGGAGCAGTACTTC
>TRBD2|TRBJ2-3|.|TRBV28
CASSLGTNGDTQYF
TGTGCCAGCAGTCTGGGGACTAATGGAGATACGCAGTATTTT
>.|TRBJ2-5|once|TRBV28
CASSLASERPETQYF
TGTGCCAGCAGTTTGGCTAGCGAGCGTCCAGAGACCCAGTACTTC
>.|TRBJ1-4|.|TRBV7-9
CASSLTDATSEKLFF
TGTGCCAGCAGCTTGACGGACGCAACGAGTGAAAAACTGTTTTTT
>.|TRBJ2-3|.|TRBV20-1
CSASPHQIADTDTQYF
TGCAGTGCTAGTCCCCATCAGATAGCGGACACAGATACGCAGTATTTT
>TRBD1|TRBJ1-5|.|TRBV30
CAWSKVLGRGDF
TGTGCCTGGAGTAAGGTGCTGGGCAGGGGGGATTTT
>.|TRBJ2-7|.|TRBV20-1
CSARDLRGSYEQYF
TGCAGTGCTAGAGATCTTCGGGGGTCCTACGAGCAGTACTTC
>.|TRBJ2-7|.|TRBV2
CASSLLTENPYEQYF
TGTGCCAGCAGTCTTCTAACGGAGAATCCCTACGAGCAGTACTTC
>.|TRBJ2-2|.|TRBV7-9
CASSLVRGGELFF
TGTGCCAGCAGCTTAGTGCGGGGCGGGGAGCTGTTTTTT
>.|TRBJ1-2|.|TRBV27
CASSFQGGYGYTF
TGTGCCAGCAGTTTCCAGGGAGGGTATGGCTACACCTTC
>TRBD1|TRBJ1-5|once|TRBV2
CASRAEGQMNQPQHF
TGTGCCAGCAGGGCCGAGGGACAGATGAATCAGCCCCAGCATTTT
>.|TRBJ2-5|.|TRBV28
CASSGPETQYF
TGTGCCAGCAGTGGTCCAGAGACCCAGTACTTC
>TRBD1|TRBJ2-3|.|TRBV27
CASSFLDRDTDTQYF
TGTGCCAGCAGTTTTTTGGACAGGGACACAGATACGCAGTATTTT
>.|TRBJ2-7|few|TRBV27
CASSSGRTYEQYF
TGTGCCAGCAGTTCGGGACGGACCTACGAGCAGTACTTC